These 29 T cell receptor beta chains were all obtained from the same sample, sequenced in a study of blood T cell repertoires in COVID-19. Sequencing used immunoSEQ multiplex PCR; TCRdb keeps in-frame clones, though not all of them. The sample lists about 270,000 clones; around nine tenths were seen once. Sequencing was performed on peripheral blood. Receptors were obtained from a man aged 35 to 55 who had recovered from COVID-19.

The chain uses TRBV5-4 and TRBJ2-4, with D possibly being TRBD2 (6 bases). The CDR3 spans 16 residues. CDR1 SGHNT and CDR2 YYREEE come from the germline V gene (reference sequence). V gave up 0 bases and J gave up 4 bases, with 14 bases separating them. The CDR3 bases are TGTGCCAGCAGCTTGGGAGGGAGGCAGGGAAAAAACATTCAGTACTTC. Translating it yields CASSLGGRQGKNIQYF.

This chain connects TRBV2 to TRBJ1-4; TRBD1 matches 11 bases. V was clipped by 8 bases and J by 8 bases; unmatched bases: 7. The germline V gene has CDR1 SNHLY and CDR2 FYNNEI. The CDR3 spans 14 residues. The CDR3 region is CASGDRGAWEKLFF. The CDR3 coding sequence is TGTGCCAGCGGGGACAGGGGGGCTTGGGAAAAACTGTTTTTT.

The chain is built from TRBV18 and TRBJ2-7; TRBD1 aligns across 9 bases. CDR1 KGHSH and CDR2 LQKENI come from the germline V gene. The ends lost 4 bases at V and 6 bases at J; junction bases unmatched: 10. This CDR3 has 15 residues. CDR3 residues: CASSQSGTGIGEQYF. The CDR3 DNA sequence: TGTGCCAGCTCACAGTCCGGGACAGGGATCGGCGAGCAGTACTTC.

This clone appeared once. The V and J genes are TRBV2 and TRBJ2-1; the match to TRBD2 covers 14 bases. Germline V gene lookup returns CDR1 SNHLY and CDR2 FYNNEI. The length of the CDR3 is 15 residues. Germline trimming cut 6 bases from V and 8 bases from J; bases unmatched to any gene: 6. CDR3 coding DNA: TGTGCCAGCAGGACGGGACTAGCGGGAGATCATGAGCAGTTCTTC. Translation: CASRTGLAGDHEQFF.

The chain employs TRBV27 and TRBJ1-1, with a weak D call TRBD1 (6 bases). V lost 2 bases to trimming and J lost 1 base, with 8 bases between them. This CDR3 is 14 amino acids long. Germline values: CDR1 MNHEY, CDR2 SMNVEV (reference sequence). CDR3 DNA sequence: TGTGCCAGCAGTTTAAGGGGGGGGAACACTGAAGCTTTCTTT. Protein product: CASSLRGGNTEAFF.

The V call is TRBV27, the J call TRBJ2-7; D possibly corresponds to TRBD1 (6 bases). This CDR3 has 14 residues. Germline V gene data show CDR1 as MNHEY and CDR2 as SMNVEV (reference sequence). V gave up 6 bases and J gave up 2 bases, with 14 bases separating them. The CDR3 spells CASRSLDRTYEQYF. In DNA form, the CDR3 reads TGTGCCAGCAGGAGTTTAGACAGGACCTACGAGCAGTACTTC.

This clone came up a few times. The V and J genes are TRBV12-3 or TRBV12-4 and TRBJ2-7; 9 bases align to TRBD2. The CDR3 extends over 13 amino acids. The V gene end was trimmed by 5 bases and the J gene end by 5 bases; junction bases not matched to a gene: 4. The CDR3 DNA reads TGTGCCAGCAGTATTAGCGGGAGCAACGAGCAGTACTTC. Translation gives CASSISGSNEQYF.

The chain employs TRBV6-2 or TRBV6-3 and TRBJ1-2; D gene unclear. The V end was cut by 0 bases, the J end by 4 bases, with 12 bases between. CDR3 length: 15 amino acids. CDR1 is MNHEY, CDR2 SVGEGT, per germline. The CDR3 here is CASSYSREESYGYTF. In DNA form, the CDR3 reads TGTGCCAGCAGTTACTCGCGAGAAGAATCCTATGGCTACACCTTC.

The chain is built from TRBV12-5 and TRBJ2-1, with D maybe TRBD2 (5 bases). With 6 bases removed from V and 0 bases from J, the gap between germline ends came to 12 bases. CDR1 LGHNT and CDR2 FRNRAP come from the germline V gene. CDR3 length: 15 residues. The CDR3 DNA follows: TGTGCTAGTGGGCCAACTAGTGTCTCCTACAATGAGCAGTTCTTC. Protein sequence: CASGPTSVSYNEQFF.

The chain recombines TRBV7-2 with TRBJ2-3; the D is unclear. This CDR3 has 13 residues. Trimming stripped 5 bases from V and 1 base from J, with 7 bases between. Germline V lookup: CDR1 SGHTA, CDR2 FQGNSA. Here the CDR3 reads CASSPGRTDTQYF. The CDR3 DNA reads TGTGCCAGCAGCCCAGGCCGCACAGATACGCAGTATTTT.

The count of this clone is one. The rearrangement uses TRBV2 and TRBJ1-6; TRBD1 is a possible D gene (6 bases). Trimming took off 5 bases at V and 0 bases at J, with 8 bases between the two ends. The CDR3 totals 15 residues. Looked up from germline, CDR1 is SNHLY and CDR2 is FYNNEI. CDR3 sequence (DNA): TGTGCCAGCAGTCCGGACAGCTCCTATAATTCACCCCTCCACTTT. This translates into CASSPDSSYNSPLHF.

This chain connects TRBV18 to TRBJ2-7; the D gene is possibly TRBD2 (6 bases). This CDR3 has 16 residues. V was shortened by 3 bases and J by 4 bases, with 19 bases between the two germline ends. Germline V lookup: CDR1 KGHSH, CDR2 LQKENI. DNA of the CDR3: TGTGCCAGCTCACCTCGGGACTCCCTATCTTTTTACGAGCAGTACTTC. Protein: CASSPRDSLSFYEQYF.

The chain combines TRBV27 with TRBJ1-2, with D tentatively TRBD1 (6 bases). Germline assignment: CDR1 MNHEY and CDR2 SMNVEV (reference sequence). CDR3 length equals 11 residues. V lost 4 bases, J lost 7 bases, and 7 bases lay in between. This CDR3 reads CASSSGAGYTF. The DNA of the CDR3 is TGTGCCAGCAGTTCAGGGGCTGGCTACACCTTC.

Details on this clone: One end of the junction fails to match germline, which may point to a read error. The CDR3 loop reads CARSYFTVAYEQYF. DNA for the CDR3: TGTGCCAGAAGTTATTTCACAGTCGCCTACGAGCAGTACTTC. The V gene is TRBV6-9, the J gene TRBJ2-7; D uncertain. The CDR3 sequence is 14 residues long. Germline lookup yields CDR1 MNHGY and CDR2 SVAAGI.

The rearrangement links TRBV6-2 or TRBV6-3 to TRBJ1-2; no firm D call. V dropped 5 bases and J dropped 12 bases, with 16 bases sitting between them. The CDR3 spans 12 residues. Germline CDR1 is MNHEY and CDR2 is SVGEGT. Written as DNA, the CDR3 is TGTGCCAGCAGTCAAGTAGACAAGGCAGACACCTTC. Translating it yields CASSQVDKADTF.

The chain links TRBV5-6 to TRBJ2-5, with 8 bases that match TRBD2. The CDR3 spans 14 residues. Germline V CDR1 and CDR2: SGHDT, YYEEEE. With 4 bases clipped from V and 4 bases from J, the junction kept 6 bases outside the gene matches. The CDR3 is CASSPGRVRETQYF. The CDR3 bases are TGTGCCAGCAGCCCCGGGAGGGTACGAGAGACCCAGTACTTC.

The CDR3 nucleotides read TGTGCCTGGAGTGTACCGGGGGGTTGGTCCGGGCAGCCCCAGCATTTT. Its protein product is CAWSVPGGWSGQPQHF. This sequence joins TRBV30 and TRBJ1-5; possibly TRBD1 for D (5 bases). The CDR3 is made up of 16 amino acids. Trimming stripped 0 bases from V and 7 bases from J, with 19 bases between. Germline loops: CDR1 GTSNPN, CDR2 SVGIG (reference sequence).

The rearrangement joins TRBV15 to TRBJ2-1; 9 bases map to TRBD1. V lost 1 base and J lost 8; bases outside the gene matches: 6. Germline V gene sequence: CDR1 LNHNV, CDR2 YYDKDF (reference sequence). The CDR3 runs to 15 residues. As DNA, the CDR3 is TGTGCCACCAGCAGAGTCGACAGGGGGAGGGATGAGCAGTTCTTC. As protein: CATSRVDRGRDEQFF.

J is TRBJ2-3 and V is TRBV9, with 12 bases aligning to TRBD2. The germline gives CDR1 SGDLS, CDR2 YYNGEE. The CDR3 is 15 amino acids. The trim removed 0 bases at V and 10 bases at J, leaving 6 bases unmatched. The CDR3 here is CASSVGLAGEGSQYF. CDR3 sequence (DNA): TGTGCCAGCAGCGTAGGACTAGCGGGAGAGGGTTCGCAGTATTTT.

The J gene is TRBJ2-2, the V gene TRBV4-1; 7 bases map to TRBD2. Germline CDR1 reads MGHRA; CDR2 reads YSYEKL. V lost 6 bases and J lost 6; bases outside the gene matches: 7. The CDR3 covers 14 residues. The CDR3 reads CASRGLGLAGELFF. CDR3 sequence (DNA): TGCGCCAGCAGAGGACTAGGACTTGCCGGGGAGCTGTTTTTT.

The rearrangement joins TRBV11-2 to TRBJ2-7; D gene uncertain. Per germline, CDR1 SGHAT and CDR2 FQNNGV. This CDR3 is 12 amino acids long. Trimming pared 5 bases from V and 1 base from J, leaving 6 bases between. As DNA, the CDR3 is TGTGCCAGCAGCCAGGCGTCCTACGAGCAGTACTTC. This gives the protein CASSQASYEQYF.

The chain couples TRBV7-9 to TRBJ2-7; 9 positions match TRBD2. The V segment lost 4 bases and the J segment 0 bases; nucleotides outside the gene matches: 7. The CDR3 extends over 16 amino acids. Looked up from germline, CDR1 is SEHNR and CDR2 is FQNEAQ (reference sequence). The CDR3 DNA follows: TGTGCCAGCAGCTCGCGTGGCGGGAGGGGCTCCTACGAGCAGTACTTC. It codes for CASSSRGGRGSYEQYF.

This rearrangement joins TRBV6-6 to TRBJ1-3; D gene unclear. The CDR3 is 14 amino acids. V lost 4 bases to trimming and J lost 2 bases, with 9 bases between them. Germline-derived CDR1 and CDR2 are MNHNY and SVGAGI (reference sequence). The CDR3 sequence: CASSLKSTGNTIYF. CDR3 coding DNA: TGTGCCAGCAGTTTGAAGAGTACTGGAAACACCATATATTTT.

This chain joins TRBV5-1 and TRBJ1-3; possible D gene TRBD1, 6 bases. Looked up from germline, CDR1 is SGHRS and CDR2 is YFSETQ. The V end was cut by 0 bases, the J end by 4 bases, with 14 bases between. The CDR3 extends over 16 amino acids. The CDR3 here is CASSLVVGAHGNTIYF. CDR3 DNA: TGCGCCAGCAGCTTGGTAGTGGGGGCGCACGGAAACACCATATATTTT. Based on the CDR3 plus reference TRBV5-1 and TRBJ1-3, the full variable domain is KAGVTQTPRYLIKTRGQQVTLSCSPISGHRSVSWYQQTPGQGLQFLFEYFSETQRNKGNFPGRFSGRQFSNSRSEMNVSTLELGDSALYLCASSLVVGAHGNTIYFGEGSWLTVV.

The V gene is TRBV4-2, the J gene TRBJ2-2, with D uncertain. V lost 0 bases to trimming and J lost 6 bases, with 11 bases between them. Germline V CDR1 and CDR2: LGHNA, YNFKEQ. This CDR3 comprises 15 residues. CDR3 loop: CASSQDHVVAGELFF. CDR3 in DNA: TGTGCCAGCAGCCAAGATCACGTGGTAGCCGGGGAGCTGTTTTTT.

The chain has TRBV23-1 and TRBJ1-1, with D uncertain. TRBV23-1 is labeled an ORF, and its function is uncertain. The V gene lost 0 bases and the J gene lost 0 bases, with 8 bases spanning the gap. The CDR3 consists of 15 residues. In DNA form, the CDR3 reads TGCGCCAGCAGTCAATCGCTGAGGGTGAACACTGAAGCTTTCTTT. Its protein product is CASSQSLRVNTEAFF.

The CDR3 sequence: CASSPPGGQLEAFF. The CDR3 region has the DNA TGTGCCAGCTCACCACCGGGCGGACAGCTTGAAGCTTTCTTT. V gene TRBV18 combines with J gene TRBJ1-1, with D perhaps TRBD1 (6 bases). The CDR3 length is 14 residues. Germline values: CDR1 KGHSH, CDR2 LQKENI. The V and J ends lost 0 bases and 7 bases respectively, with 12 bases between them.

The chain is built from TRBV2 and TRBJ2-1, with D possibly matching TRBD1 (6 bases). Germline CDR1 and CDR2: SNHLY and FYNNEI. Deletions cut 1 base from V and 2 bases from J, with 12 bases between. The CDR3 is made up of 16 amino acids. This CDR3 is CASSEEGHTTYNEQFF. Written as DNA, the CDR3 is TGTGCCAGCAGTGAAGAGGGACATACGACCTACAATGAGCAGTTCTTC. The whole variable domain, filled in from reference TRBV2 and TRBJ2-1, reads EPEVTQTPSHQVTQMGQEVILRCVPISNHLYFYWYRQILGQKVEFLVSFYNNEISEKSEIFDDQFSVERPDGSNFTLKIRSTKLEDSAMYFCASSEEGHTTYNEQFFGPGTRLTVL.

This clone was detected once. The chain carries TRBV5-8 and TRBJ2-6; the match to TRBD2 covers 7 bases. The germline gives CDR1 SGHTS, CDR2 YDEGEE. The V gene end was trimmed by 1 base and the J gene end by 2 bases; junction bases not matched to a gene: 3. The CDR3 runs 16 residues. CDR3: CASSLRGGPGANVLTF. CDR3 DNA: TGTGCCAGCAGCTTGCGCGGGGGACCTGGGGCCAACGTCCTGACTTTC.